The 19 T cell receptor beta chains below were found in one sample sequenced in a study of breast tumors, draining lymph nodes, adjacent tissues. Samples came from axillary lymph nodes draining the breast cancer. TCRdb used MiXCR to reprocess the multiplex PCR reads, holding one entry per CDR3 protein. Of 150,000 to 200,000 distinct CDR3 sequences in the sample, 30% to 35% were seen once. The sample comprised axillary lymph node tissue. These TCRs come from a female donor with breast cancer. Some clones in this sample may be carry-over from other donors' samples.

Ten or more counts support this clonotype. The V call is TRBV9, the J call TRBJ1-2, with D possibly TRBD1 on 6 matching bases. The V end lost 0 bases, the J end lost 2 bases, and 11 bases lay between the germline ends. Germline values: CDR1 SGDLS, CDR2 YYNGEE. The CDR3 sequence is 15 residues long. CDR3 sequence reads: CASSVVGGGNYGYTF. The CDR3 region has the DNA TGTGCCAGCAGCGTAGTAGGGGGTGGAAACTATGGCTACACCTTC.

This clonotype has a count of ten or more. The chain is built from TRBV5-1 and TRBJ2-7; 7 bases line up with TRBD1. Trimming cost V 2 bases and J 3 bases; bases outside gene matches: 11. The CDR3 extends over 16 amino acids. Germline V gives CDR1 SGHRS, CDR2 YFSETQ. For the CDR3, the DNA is TGCGCCAGCAGCTTAGGTGCTTCGACAGGGATCTACGAGCAGTACTTC. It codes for CASSLGASTGIYEQYF.

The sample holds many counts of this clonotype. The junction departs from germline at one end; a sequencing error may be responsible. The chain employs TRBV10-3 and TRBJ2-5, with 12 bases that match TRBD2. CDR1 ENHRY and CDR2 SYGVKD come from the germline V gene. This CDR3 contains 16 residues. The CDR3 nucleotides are TGTGCCACCAGTGACGCTAGCGGGAGGGACCCAGAGACCCAGTACTTC. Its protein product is CATSDASGRDPETQYF.

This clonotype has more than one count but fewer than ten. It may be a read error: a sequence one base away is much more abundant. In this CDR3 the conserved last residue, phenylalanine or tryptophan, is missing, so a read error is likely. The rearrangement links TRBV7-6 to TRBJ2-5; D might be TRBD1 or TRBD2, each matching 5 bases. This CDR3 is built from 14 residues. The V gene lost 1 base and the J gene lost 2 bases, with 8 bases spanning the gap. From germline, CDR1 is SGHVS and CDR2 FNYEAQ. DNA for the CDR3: TGTGCCAGCAGCTTAGATGGGGGTCAAGAGACCCAGTACCTC. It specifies CASSLDGGQETQYL.

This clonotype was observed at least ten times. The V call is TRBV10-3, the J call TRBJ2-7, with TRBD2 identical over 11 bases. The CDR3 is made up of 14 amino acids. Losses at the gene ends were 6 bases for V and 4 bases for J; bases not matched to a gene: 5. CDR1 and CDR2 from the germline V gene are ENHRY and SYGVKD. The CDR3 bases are TGTGCCATCAGCTCCGGGACTAGCGGTTACGAGCAGTACTTC. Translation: CAISSGTSGYEQYF.

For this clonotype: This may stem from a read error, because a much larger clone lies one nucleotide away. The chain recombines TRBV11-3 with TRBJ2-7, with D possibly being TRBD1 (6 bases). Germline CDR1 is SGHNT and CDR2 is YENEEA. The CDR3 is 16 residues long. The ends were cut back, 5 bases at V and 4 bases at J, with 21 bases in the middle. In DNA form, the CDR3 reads TGTGCCAGCAGCATGCTAGGGGGATTACGGAATTACGAGCAGTACTTC. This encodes CASSMLGGLRNYEQYF.

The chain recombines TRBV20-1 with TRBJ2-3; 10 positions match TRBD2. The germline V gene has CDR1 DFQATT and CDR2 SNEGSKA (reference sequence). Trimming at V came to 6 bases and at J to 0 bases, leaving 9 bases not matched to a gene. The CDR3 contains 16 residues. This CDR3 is CSASSLSGRSTDTQYF. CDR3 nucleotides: TGCAGTGCCAGCTCACTTAGCGGGAGGAGCACAGATACGCAGTATTTT.

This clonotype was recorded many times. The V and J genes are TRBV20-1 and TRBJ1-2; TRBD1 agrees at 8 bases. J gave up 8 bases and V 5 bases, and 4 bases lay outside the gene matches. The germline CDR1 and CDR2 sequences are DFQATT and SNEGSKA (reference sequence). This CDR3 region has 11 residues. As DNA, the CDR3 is TGCAGTGCTCCCAGGGGGCGAGGCTACACCTTC. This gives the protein CSAPRGRGYTF.

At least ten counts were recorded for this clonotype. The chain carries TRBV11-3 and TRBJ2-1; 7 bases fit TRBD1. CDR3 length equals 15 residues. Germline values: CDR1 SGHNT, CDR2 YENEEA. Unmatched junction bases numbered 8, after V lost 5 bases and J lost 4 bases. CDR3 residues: CASSQEGAGYNEQFF. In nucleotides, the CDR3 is TGTGCCAGCAGCCAAGAGGGGGCAGGGTACAATGAGCAGTTCTTC.

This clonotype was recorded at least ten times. CDR3 DNA: TGTGCCAGCTTTCTGTTGCTGGGCACAGATACGCAGTATTTT. This sequence encodes CASFLLLGTDTQYF. The V and J genes are TRBV18 and TRBJ2-3; D unclear. CDR1 is KGHSH, CDR2 LQKENI, per germline. The ends were cut back, 7 bases at V and 1 base at J, with 12 bases in the middle. The CDR3 sequence is 14 residues long.

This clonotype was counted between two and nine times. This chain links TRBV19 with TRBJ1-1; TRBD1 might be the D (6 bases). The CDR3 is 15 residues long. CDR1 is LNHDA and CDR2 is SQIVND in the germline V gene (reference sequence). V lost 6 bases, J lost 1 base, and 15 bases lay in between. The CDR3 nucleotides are TGTGCCAGTAGGGACAGAACTTCTAAGAACACTGAAGCTTTCTTT. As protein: CASRDRTSKNTEAFF.

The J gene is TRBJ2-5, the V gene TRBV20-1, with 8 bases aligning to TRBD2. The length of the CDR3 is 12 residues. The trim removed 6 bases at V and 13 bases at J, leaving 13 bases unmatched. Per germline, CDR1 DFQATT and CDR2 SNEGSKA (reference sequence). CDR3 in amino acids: CSARPAGGVTYF. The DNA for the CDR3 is TGCAGTGCCCGCCCCGCGGGGGGTGTAACGTACTTC.

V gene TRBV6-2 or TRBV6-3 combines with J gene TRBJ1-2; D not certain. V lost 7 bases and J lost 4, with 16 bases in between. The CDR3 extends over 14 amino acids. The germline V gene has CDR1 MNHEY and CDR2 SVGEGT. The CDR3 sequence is CASTRLQLTYGYTF. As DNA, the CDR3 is TGTGCCAGCACGAGGCTACAGTTGACCTATGGCTACACCTTC.

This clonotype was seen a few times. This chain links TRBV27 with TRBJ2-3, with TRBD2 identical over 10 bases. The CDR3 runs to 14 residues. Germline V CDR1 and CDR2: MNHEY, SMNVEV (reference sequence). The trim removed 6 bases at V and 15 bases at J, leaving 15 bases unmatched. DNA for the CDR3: TGTGCCAGCAGCTTTGAATTGTTTAGCGGGAGGTTTTATTTT. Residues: CASSFELFSGRFYF.

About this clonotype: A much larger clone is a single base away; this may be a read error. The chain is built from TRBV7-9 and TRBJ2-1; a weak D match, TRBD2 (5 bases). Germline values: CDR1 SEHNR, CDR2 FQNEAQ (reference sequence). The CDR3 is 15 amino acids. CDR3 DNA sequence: TGTGCCAGCAGCTTAAACGATCGGGGAAGGAATGAGCAGCTCTTC. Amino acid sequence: CASSLNDRGRNEQLF.

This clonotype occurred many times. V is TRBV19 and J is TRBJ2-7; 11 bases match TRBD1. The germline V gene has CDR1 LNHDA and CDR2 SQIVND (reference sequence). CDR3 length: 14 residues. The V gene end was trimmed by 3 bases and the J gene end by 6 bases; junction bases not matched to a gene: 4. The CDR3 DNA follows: TGTGCCAGTAGTATCGGACAGGGGGCCAGCGAGCAGTACTTC. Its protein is CASSIGQGASEQYF.

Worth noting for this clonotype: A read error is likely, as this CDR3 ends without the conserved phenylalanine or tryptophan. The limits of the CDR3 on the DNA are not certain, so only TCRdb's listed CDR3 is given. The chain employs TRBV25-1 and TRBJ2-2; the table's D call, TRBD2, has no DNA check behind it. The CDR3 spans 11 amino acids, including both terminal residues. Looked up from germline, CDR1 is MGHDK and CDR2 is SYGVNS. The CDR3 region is CASSESSGLVI.

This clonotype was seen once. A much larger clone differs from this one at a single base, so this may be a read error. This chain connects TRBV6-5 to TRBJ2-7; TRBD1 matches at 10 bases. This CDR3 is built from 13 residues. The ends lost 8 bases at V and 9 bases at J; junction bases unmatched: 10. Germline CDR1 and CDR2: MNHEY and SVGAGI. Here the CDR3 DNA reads TGTGCCAGCGGGTCCGGGACAGGGGTTAGGCAGTACTTC. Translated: CASGSGTGVRQYF.

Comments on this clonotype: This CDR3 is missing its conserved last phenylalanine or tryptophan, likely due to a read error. CDR3 amino acids: CSARDSPNEKLFL. The CDR3 nucleotides are TGCAGCGCTCGGGACTCTCCAAATGAAAAACTGTTTCTT. V usage is TRBV20-1 and J usage is TRBJ1-4; D might be TRBD1 (5 bases). The CDR3 runs to 13 residues. The germline V gene has CDR1 DFQATT and CDR2 SNEGSKA (reference sequence).